This T cell receptor (beta chain) was sequenced during a study of control samples from healthy donors and cancer patients. The CDR3 contains 11 residues. Trimming took 4 bases from V and 4 from J, leaving 5 bases between them. CDR1 SQVTM and CDR2 ANQGSEA come from the germline V gene. The data were produced by immunoSEQ multiplex PCR, yet TCRdb's version contains in-frame clones alone and is incomplete. The sample shows over 100,000 clones, about nine tenths of them seen only once. This clonotype originated in a woman aged 45-60 years in good health. Sequencing was carried out using blood. The chain recombines TRBV29-1 with TRBJ1-3; D not resolved. The CDR3 nucleotides are TGCAGCGTTGTCTTGGGAAACACCATATATTTT. It encodes CSVVLGNTIYF.